The rows below give T cell receptor beta chains drawn from one sample of a study of shared clonotypes between healthy human individuals. TCRdb's table, derived via immunoSEQ multiplex PCR, lists solely in-frame clones and lacks some. In the table there are hundreds of thousands of clones, over 60% of which are singletons. Material: PBMCs. The receptors were gathered from a woman aged 40 to 55 in good health. Some clones in this sample may be carry-over from other donors' samples. Each CDR3 is given with its conserved first and last residue. D genes are given only for firm matches. Expanded clones are given a class, and other clones once, few, many or no size at all.

>TRBJ1-1|TRBV5-1|few|-
CASSLQTVNTEAFF
TGCGCCAGCAGCTTGCAGACAGTGAACACTGAAGCTTTCTTT
>TRBJ2-7|TRBV4-3|-|-
CASSQGRSQREMAYEQYF
TGCGCCAGCAGCCAAGGTCGCTCCCAAAGGGAAATGGCCTACGAGCAGTACTTC
>TRBJ2-7|TRBV7-9|few|-
CASSLKAGPTYEQYF
TGTGCCAGCAGCTTAAAGGCGGGACCTACCTACGAGCAGTACTTC
>TRBJ2-2|TRBV5-1|many|TRBD1
CASGQEINTGELFF
TGCGCCAGCGGACAGGAAATAAACACCGGGGAGCTGTTTTTT
>TRBJ2-1|TRBV9|-|TRBD2
CASTTSGSPNEQFF
TGTGCCAGCACCACTAGCGGGAGTCCTAATGAGCAGTTCTTC
>TRBJ1-1|TRBV18|-|-
CASSPSGGGDTEAFF
TGTGCCAGCTCACCCTCCGGGGGAGGTGACACTGAAGCTTTCTTT
>TRBJ2-7|TRBV2|-|-
CASSGQVGPYEQYF
TGTGCCAGCAGTGGACAGGTGGGTCCCTACGAGCAGTACTTC
>TRBJ2-4|TRBV11-1|-|-
CASSLGSGNIQYF
TGTGCCAGCAGCTTGGGGAGCGGAAACATTCAGTACTTC
>TRBJ1-2|TRBV2|-|-
CASSQQGSHGYTF
TGTGCCAGCAGCCAACAGGGCTCCCATGGCTACACCTTC
>TRBJ1-2|TRBV6-1|once|TRBD1
CASSTRTGGSRGYTF
TGTGCCAGCAGTACCCGGACAGGGGGGAGTCGGGGCTACACCTTC
>TRBJ2-7|TRBV5-1|-|TRBD1
CASSGDRGREQYF
TGCGCCAGCAGCGGGGACAGGGGGAGGGAGCAGTACTTC
>TRBJ2-1|TRBV23-1|-|TRBD2
CASSQWTSGRSYNEQFF
TGCGCCAGCAGTCAGTGGACTAGCGGGAGGAGTTACAATGAGCAGTTCTTC
>TRBJ1-1|TRBV7-9|-|-
CASSPSITEAFF
TGTGCCAGCAGCCCCTCGATCACTGAAGCTTTCTTT
>TRBJ2-2|TRBV9|-|TRBD1
CASRGQSTGELFF
TGTGCCAGCAGGGGACAGTCCACCGGGGAGCTGTTTTTT
>TRBJ2-5|TRBV7-7|-|-
CASSLALSWETQYF
TGTGCTAGCAGCTTGGCCCTGAGTTGGGAGACCCAGTACTTC
>TRBJ2-6|TRBV28|-|TRBD1
CASRVGTAISGANVLTF
TGTGCCAGCAGGGTGGGGACAGCCATCTCTGGGGCCAACGTCCTGACTTTC
>TRBJ1-2|TRBV30|-|-
CAWSEGGAIGYTF
TGTGCCTGGAGTGAAGGGGGGGCGATTGGCTACACCTTC
>TRBJ1-1|TRBV2|-|-
CASSDAPEAFF
TGTGCCAGCAGTGATGCCCCGGAGGCTTTCTTT
>TRBJ2-1|TRBV7-3|-|-
CASSRVRGPDNEQFF
TGTGCCAGCAGCCGGGTGCGGGGCCCCGACAATGAGCAGTTCTTC
>TRBJ2-2|TRBV28|-|-
CASRGISRAGELFF
TGTGCCAGCAGGGGGATCAGTAGGGCCGGGGAGCTGTTTTTT
>TRBJ2-2|TRBV6-6|-|-
CASSTTSPGELFF
TGTGCCAGCAGCACCACGAGCCCAGGGGAGCTGTTTTTT
>TRBJ2-3|TRBV10-1|-|TRBD2
CASSGLAGDTQYF
TGCGCCAGCAGTGGGCTAGCGGGGGATACGCAGTATTTT
>TRBJ2-7|TRBV5-4|many|-
CASSLGQWKGEQYF
TGTGCCAGCAGCTTGGGGCAATGGAAGGGCGAGCAGTACTTC
>TRBJ1-1|TRBV28|-|-
CASSLRWHAFF
TGTGCCAGCAGTTTAAGGTGGCACGCTTTCTTT
>TRBJ1-2|TRBV18|-|-
CASSPGEGSSGYTF
TGTGCCAGCTCACCAGGGGAGGGAAGTAGTGGCTACACCTTC
>TRBJ2-7|TRBV6-1|-|-
CASSRDLPPYEQYF
TGTGCCAGCAGTCGGGACTTACCGCCCTACGAGCAGTACTTC
>TRBJ2-7|TRBV6-5|-|-
CASSYSGTYEQYF
TGTGCCAGCAGTTACTCGGGGACGTACGAGCAGTACTTC
>TRBJ2-3|TRBV28|-|TRBD1
CASSLGQGGADTQYF
TGTGCCAGCAGTTTAGGACAGGGGGGCGCAGATACGCAGTATTTT
>TRBJ2-7|TRBV29-1|-|-
CSVGDRAGGEQYF
TGCAGCGTTGGGGACAGAGCGGGCGGCGAGCAGTACTTC
>TRBJ1-1|TRBV28|-|TRBD1
CASSGQTRGRAMNTEAFF
TGTGCCAGCAGTGGGCAAACCAGGGGGCGAGCCATGAACACTGAAGCTTTCTTT
>TRBJ2-7|TRBV2|-|-
CASTRTYEQYF
TGTGCCAGCACCCGAACCTACGAGCAGTACTTC